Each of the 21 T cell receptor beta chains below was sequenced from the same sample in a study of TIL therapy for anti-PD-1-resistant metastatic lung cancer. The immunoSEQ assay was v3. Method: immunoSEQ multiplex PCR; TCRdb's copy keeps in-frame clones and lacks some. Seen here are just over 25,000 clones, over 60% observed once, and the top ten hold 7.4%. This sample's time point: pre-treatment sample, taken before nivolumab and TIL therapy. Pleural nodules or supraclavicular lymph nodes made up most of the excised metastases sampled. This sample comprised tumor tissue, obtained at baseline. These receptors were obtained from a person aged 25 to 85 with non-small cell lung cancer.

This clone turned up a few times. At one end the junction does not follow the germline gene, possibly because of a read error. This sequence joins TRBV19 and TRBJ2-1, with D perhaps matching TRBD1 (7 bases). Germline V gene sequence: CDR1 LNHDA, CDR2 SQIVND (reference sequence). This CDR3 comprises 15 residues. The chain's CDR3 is CASTIGGTATNEQFF. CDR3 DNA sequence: TGTGCCAGTACTATAGGGGGGACAGCGACCAATGAGCAGTTCTTC.

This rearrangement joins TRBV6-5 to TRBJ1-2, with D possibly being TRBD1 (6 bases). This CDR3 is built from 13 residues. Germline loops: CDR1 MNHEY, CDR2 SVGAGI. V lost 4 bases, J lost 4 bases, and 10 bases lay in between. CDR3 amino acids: CASSWGASYGYTF. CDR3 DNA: TGTGCCAGCAGTTGGGGGGCTAGCTATGGCTACACCTTC.

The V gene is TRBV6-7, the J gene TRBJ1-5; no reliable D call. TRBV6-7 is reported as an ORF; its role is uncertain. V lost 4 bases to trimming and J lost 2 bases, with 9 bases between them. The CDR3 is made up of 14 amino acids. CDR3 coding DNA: TGTGCCAGCAGTTCTCTCCGGGGCAATCAGCCCCAGCATTTT. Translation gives CASSSLRGNQPQHF.

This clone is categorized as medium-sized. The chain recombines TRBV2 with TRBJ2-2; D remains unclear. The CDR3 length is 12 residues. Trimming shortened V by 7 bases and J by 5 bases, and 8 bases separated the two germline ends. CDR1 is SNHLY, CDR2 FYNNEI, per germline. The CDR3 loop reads CASIGVTGELFF. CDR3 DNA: TGTGCCAGCATTGGGGTTACCGGGGAGCTGTTTTTT.

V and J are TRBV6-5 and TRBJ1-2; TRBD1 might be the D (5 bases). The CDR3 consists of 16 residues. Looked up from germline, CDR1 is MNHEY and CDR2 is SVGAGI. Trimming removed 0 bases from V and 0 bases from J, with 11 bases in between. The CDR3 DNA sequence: TGTGCCAGCAGTTACTCGGGGGGAGACGCTAACTATGGCTACACCTTC. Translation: CASSYSGGDANYGYTF.

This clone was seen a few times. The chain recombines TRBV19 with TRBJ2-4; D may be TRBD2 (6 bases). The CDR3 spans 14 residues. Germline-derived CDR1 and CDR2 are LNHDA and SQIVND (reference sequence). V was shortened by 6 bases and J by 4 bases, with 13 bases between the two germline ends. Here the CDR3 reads CASRHGTVKNIQYF. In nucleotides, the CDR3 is TGTGCCAGTAGGCACGGGACTGTAAAAAACATTCAGTACTTC.

CDR3 protein: CASRRTSGSTGELFF. In DNA form, the CDR3 reads TGTGCCAGCAGGCGGACTAGCGGGAGCACCGGGGAGCTGTTTTTT. The V gene is TRBV7-2, the J gene TRBJ2-2; TRBD2 matches at 13 bases. Looked up from germline, CDR1 is SGHTA and CDR2 is FQGNSA. Trimming took 6 bases from V and 4 from J; bases not matched to a gene: 2. This CDR3 is built from 15 residues.

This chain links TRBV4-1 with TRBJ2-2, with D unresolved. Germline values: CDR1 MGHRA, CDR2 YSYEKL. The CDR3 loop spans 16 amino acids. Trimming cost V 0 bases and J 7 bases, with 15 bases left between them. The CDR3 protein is CASSQDWAVLDGELFF. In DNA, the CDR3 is TGCGCCAGCAGCCAAGATTGGGCTGTCTTGGACGGGGAGCTGTTTTTT.

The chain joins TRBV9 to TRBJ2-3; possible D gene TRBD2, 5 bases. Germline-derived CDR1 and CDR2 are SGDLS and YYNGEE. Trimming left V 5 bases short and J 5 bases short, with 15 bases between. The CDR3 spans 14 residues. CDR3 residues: CASSPSLAGDTQYF. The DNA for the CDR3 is TGTGCCAGCAGTCCTTCCCTAGCTGGAGATACGCAGTATTTT.

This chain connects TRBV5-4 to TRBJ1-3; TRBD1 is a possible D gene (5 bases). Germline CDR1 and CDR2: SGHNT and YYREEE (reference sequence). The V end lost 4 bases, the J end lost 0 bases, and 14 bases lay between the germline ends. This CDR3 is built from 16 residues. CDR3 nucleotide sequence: TGTGCCAGCAGCCGGGGCGCACAGAGCTCTGGAAACACCATATATTTT. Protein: CASSRGAQSSGNTIYF.

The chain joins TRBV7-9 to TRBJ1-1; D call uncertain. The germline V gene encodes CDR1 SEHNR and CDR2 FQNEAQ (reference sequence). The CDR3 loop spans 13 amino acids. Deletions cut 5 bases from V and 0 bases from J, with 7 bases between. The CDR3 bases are TGTGCCAGCAGCCCCTCAGTGAACACTGAAGCTTTCTTT. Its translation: CASSPSVNTEAFF.

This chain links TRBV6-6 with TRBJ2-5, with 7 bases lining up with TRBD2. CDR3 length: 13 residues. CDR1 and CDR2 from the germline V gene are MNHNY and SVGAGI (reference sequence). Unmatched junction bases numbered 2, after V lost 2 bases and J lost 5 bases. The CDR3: CASSYRGVETQYF. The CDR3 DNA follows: TGTGCCAGCAGTTACCGGGGGGTGGAGACCCAGTACTTC.

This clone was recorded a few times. CDR3: CASSIRRGYPQGGYTF. The DNA of the CDR3 is TGTGCCAGTAGTATCCGGAGGGGGTACCCCCAGGGCGGCTACACCTTC. V usage is TRBV19 and J usage is TRBJ1-2; perhaps TRBD1 as D (6 bases). V lost 3 bases to trimming and J lost 8 bases, with 22 bases between them. This CDR3 is 16 amino acids long. The germline gives CDR1 LNHDA, CDR2 SQIVND (reference sequence). The full variable domain, rest sourced from reference TRBV19 and TRBJ1-2, is DGGITQSPKYLFRKEGQNVTLSCEQNLNHDAMYWYRQDPGQGLRLIYYSQIVNDFQKGDIAEGYSVSREKKESFPLTVTSAQKNPTAFYLCASSIRRGYPQGGYTFGSGTRLTVV.

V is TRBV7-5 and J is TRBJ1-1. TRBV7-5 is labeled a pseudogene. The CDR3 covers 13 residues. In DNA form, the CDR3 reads TGTGCCAGCAGCTCCAGTTTGGGTGAGGAAGCTTTCTTT. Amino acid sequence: CASSSSLGEEAFF.

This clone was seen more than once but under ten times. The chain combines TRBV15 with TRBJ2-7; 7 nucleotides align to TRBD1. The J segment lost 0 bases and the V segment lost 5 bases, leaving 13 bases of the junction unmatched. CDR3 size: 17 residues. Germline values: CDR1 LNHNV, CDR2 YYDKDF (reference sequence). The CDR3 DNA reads TGTGCCACCAGCCTAGGAAGGACAGGCGATATCTCCTACGAGCAGTACTTC. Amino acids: CATSLGRTGDISYEQYF.

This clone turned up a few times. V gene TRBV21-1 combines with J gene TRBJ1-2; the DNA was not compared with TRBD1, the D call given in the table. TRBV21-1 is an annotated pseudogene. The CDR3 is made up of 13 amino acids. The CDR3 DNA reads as TGTGCCAGCAGCTGCCGGACAGTATATGGCTACACCTTC. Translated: CASSCRTVYGYTF.

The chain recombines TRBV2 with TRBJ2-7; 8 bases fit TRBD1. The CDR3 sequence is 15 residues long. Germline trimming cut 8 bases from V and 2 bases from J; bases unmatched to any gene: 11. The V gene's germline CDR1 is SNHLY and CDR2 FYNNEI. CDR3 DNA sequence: TGTGCCAGCGAACCCTCCGAGACAGGGGCCTACGAGCAGTACTTC. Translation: CASEPSETGAYEQYF.

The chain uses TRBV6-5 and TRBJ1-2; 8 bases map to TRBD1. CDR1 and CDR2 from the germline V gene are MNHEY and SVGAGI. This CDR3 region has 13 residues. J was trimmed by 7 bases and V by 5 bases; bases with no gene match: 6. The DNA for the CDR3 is TGTGCCAGCAGTCTGACAGGGGTTGGTGGCTACACCTTC. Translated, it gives CASSLTGVGGYTF.

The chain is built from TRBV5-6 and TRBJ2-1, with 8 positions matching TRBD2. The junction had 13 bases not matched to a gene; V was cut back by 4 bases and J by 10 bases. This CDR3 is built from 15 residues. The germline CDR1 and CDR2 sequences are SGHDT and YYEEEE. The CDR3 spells CASSPSAGGLGEQFF. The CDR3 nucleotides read TGTGCCAGCAGCCCTTCGGCGGGGGGCCTTGGCGAGCAGTTCTTC.

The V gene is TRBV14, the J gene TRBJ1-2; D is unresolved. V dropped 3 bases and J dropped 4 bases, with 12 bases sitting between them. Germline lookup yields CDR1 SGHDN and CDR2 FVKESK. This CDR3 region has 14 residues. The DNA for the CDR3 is TGTGCCAGCAGCCAGACGACGTCTCTCTATGGCTACACCTTC. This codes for CASSQTTSLYGYTF.

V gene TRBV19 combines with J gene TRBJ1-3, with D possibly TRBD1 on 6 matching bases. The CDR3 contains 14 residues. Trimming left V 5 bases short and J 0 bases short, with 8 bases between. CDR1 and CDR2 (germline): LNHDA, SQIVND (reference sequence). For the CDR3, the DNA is TGTGCCAGTAGTGGACAGTTCTCTGGAAACACCATATATTTT. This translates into CASSGQFSGNTIYF.